A single sample gave rise to the 12 T cell receptor beta chains below, sequenced in a study of blood T cell repertoires in COVID-19. The method was immunoSEQ multiplex PCR; TCRdb's version includes in-frame clones alone and lacks a portion of them. The sample consists of over 110,000 clones, around 90% of them appearing once. Sequencing was carried out using peripheral blood. These receptors were collected from an older man with acute or convalescent COVID-19.

The chain couples TRBV19 to TRBJ2-1; 10 nucleotides line up with TRBD2. Germline values: CDR1 LNHDA, CDR2 SQIVND (reference sequence). The ends lost 6 bases at V and 8 bases at J; junction bases unmatched: 10. The CDR3 runs 15 residues. CDR3 residues: CASSPSSGGSHEQFF. The CDR3 DNA reads TGTGCCAGTAGCCCATCTAGCGGGGGTAGCCATGAGCAGTTCTTC.

This clone was seen once. The gene calls are TRBV2 and TRBJ2-3; 7 nucleotides line up with TRBD2. CDR1 is SNHLY and CDR2 is FYNNEI in the germline V gene. V dropped 6 bases and J dropped 2; count of bases not matched to a gene: 11. The CDR3 has 16 amino acids. CDR3 sequence (DNA): TGTGCCAGCAGACCTCAAAGCGGGGCACACACAGATACGCAGTATTTT. Amino acid sequence: CASRPQSGAHTDTQYF.

V usage is TRBV5-6 and J usage is TRBJ1-1; a possible D gene is TRBD1 (6 bases). In germline, CDR1 is SGHDT, CDR2 YYEEEE. The ends were cut back, 4 bases at V and 4 bases at J, with 17 bases in the middle. The CDR3 runs 15 residues. CDR3 protein: CASSVGTSLATEAFF. Here the CDR3 DNA reads TGTGCCAGCAGCGTGGGGACATCCTTGGCCACTGAAGCTTTCTTT.

CDR3 in amino acids: CASSEIAVLSYEQYF. CDR3 DNA: TGTGCCAGCAGTGAAATAGCGGTCCTCTCCTACGAGCAGTACTTC. V gene TRBV2 combines with J gene TRBJ2-7, with D maybe TRBD2 (6 bases). Germline assignment: CDR1 SNHLY and CDR2 FYNNEI. There are 15 residues in the CDR3. The ends were cut back, 2 bases at V and 0 bases at J, with 11 bases in the middle.

V gene TRBV28 combines with J gene TRBJ2-6, with TRBD1 matching 10 bases. Germline V gene lookup returns CDR1 MDHEN and CDR2 SYDVKM. The ends lost 7 bases at V and 3 bases at J; junction bases unmatched: 12. CDR3 size: 18 residues. The CDR3 coding sequence is TGTGCCAGCAACCTCGCGGGACAGGGGTTGGATGGGGCCAACGTCCTGACTTTC. Translating gives CASNLAGQGLDGANVLTF.

The chain combines TRBV27 with TRBJ1-2; weak D call: TRBD1 (5 bases). The V and J ends lost 6 bases and 4 bases respectively, with 15 bases between them. This CDR3 contains 14 residues. Germline V gives CDR1 MNHEY, CDR2 SMNVEV (reference sequence). This CDR3 is CASRRQGGIYGYTF. The CDR3 DNA reads as TGTGCCAGCAGGCGGCAGGGCGGGATCTATGGCTACACCTTC.

The chain joins TRBV6-6 to TRBJ2-2; possible D gene TRBD1, 6 bases. The CDR3 covers 15 residues. V dropped 3 bases and J dropped 7 bases, with 15 bases sitting between them. Germline lookup yields CDR1 MNHNY and CDR2 SVGAGI (reference sequence). The CDR3 loop reads CASSYSTQGNGELFF. The CDR3 DNA sequence: TGTGCCAGCAGTTATTCGACACAGGGTAACGGGGAGCTGTTTTTT.

This chain links TRBV6-5 with TRBJ1-4, with D perhaps TRBD1 (5 bases). The CDR3 consists of 13 residues. Germline lookup yields CDR1 MNHEY and CDR2 SVGAGI. Trimming took off 8 bases at V and 6 bases at J, with 13 bases between the two ends. The CDR3 region is CASGGAGDEKLFF. In DNA, the CDR3 is TGTGCCAGCGGCGGGGCCGGGGATGAAAAACTGTTTTTT.

The chain is built from TRBV6-1 and TRBJ2-7, with a possible D match to TRBD1 (5 bases). Trimming shortened V by 3 bases and J by 3 bases, and 9 bases separated the two germline ends. Germline CDR1 reads MNHNS; CDR2 reads SASEGT. The CDR3 has 13 residues. The chain's CDR3 is CASSDRVSYEQYF. The CDR3 nucleotides read TGTGCCAGCAGTGACAGGGTGAGCTACGAGCAGTACTTC.

The chain is built from TRBV6-1 and TRBJ2-3; 8 nucleotides match TRBD2. This CDR3 region has 15 residues. V dropped 2 bases and J dropped 6; count of bases not matched to a gene: 7. CDR1 and CDR2 from the germline V gene are MNHNS and SASEGT. CDR3 region: CASSEMGTRADTQYF. In nucleotides, the CDR3 is TGTGCCAGCAGTGAAATGGGGACTAGGGCCGATACGCAGTATTTT.

This clone was counted a single time. The V and J genes are TRBV28 and TRBJ1-5; D is unclear. V lost 6 bases, J lost 6 bases, and 15 bases lay in between. The V gene's germline CDR1 is MDHEN and CDR2 SYDVKM. The CDR3 totals 14 residues. The CDR3 loop is CASRPGGPGQPQHF. The DNA for the CDR3 is TGTGCCAGCAGACCAGGAGGTCCGGGTCAGCCCCAGCATTTT.

The gene calls are TRBV30 and TRBJ1-2, with D tentatively TRBD1 (5 bases). CDR1 GTSNPN and CDR2 SVGIG come from the germline V gene (reference sequence). This CDR3 contains 11 residues. V gave up 2 bases and J gave up 7 bases, with 8 bases separating them. The CDR3 spells CAWSPRAGYTF. CDR3 DNA: TGTGCCTGGAGTCCCAGGGCTGGCTACACCTTC. Looking up the rest from reference TRBV30 and TRBJ1-2 gives the full variable domain: SQTIHQWPATLVQPVGSPLSLECTVEGTSNPNLYWYRQAAGRGLQLLFYSVGIGQISSEVPQNLSASRPQDRQFILSSKKLLLSDSGFYLCAWSPRAGYTFGSGTRLTVV.